This TCR beta chain was identified in a study of blood T cell repertoires in COVID-19. The table came from immunoSEQ multiplex PCR; TCRdb's copy has only in-frame clones and leaves some out. The sample shows around 120,000 clones, 79% of them seen only once. CDR3 length: 14 amino acids. Germline V gene lookup returns CDR1 LNHDA and CDR2 SQIVND (reference sequence). V was pared by 7 bases and J by 0 bases, with 12 bases between. J is TRBJ1-1 and V is TRBV19, with D maybe TRBD1 (6 bases). This TCR was sampled from a woman aged 80 or over with acute or convalescent COVID-19. The specimen sequenced was peripheral blood. For the CDR3, the DNA is TGTGCCAGTATCCTGGGGACATTGAACACTGAAGCTTTCTTT. Amino acid sequence: CASILGTLNTEAFF.